The 29 T cell receptor beta chains reported below all come from one sample, sequenced in a study of shared clonotypes between healthy human individuals. Selected positively for CCR7 and CD45RO-negative, naive CD8 cells excluded terminally differentiated effector memory CD45RA+ cells. This table comes from immunoSEQ multiplex PCR, and its TCRdb copy is limited to in-frame clones, with some not included. Of approximately 2,200,000 clones in the sample, just over 90% were seen once. Material: naive CD8+ T cells from PBMCs. These receptors were taken from a man younger than 30 in good health. Some clones in this sample may be carry-over from other donors' samples.

The chain uses TRBV5-4 and TRBJ2-1; 7 bases fit TRBD2. Trimming at V came to 1 base and at J to 10 bases, leaving 14 bases not matched to a gene. The CDR3 is 16 amino acids. Germline V gene sequence: CDR1 SGHNT, CDR2 YYREEE (reference sequence). CDR3 sequence reads: CASSLFGGAGREEQFF. The CDR3 DNA reads TGTGCCAGCAGCTTGTTTGGGGGAGCTGGGAGGGAGGAGCAGTTCTTC.

This chain joins TRBV9 and TRBJ2-7; D gene ambiguous. The CDR3 contains 13 residues. The V and J ends lost 3 bases and 7 bases respectively, with 14 bases between them. Germline loops: CDR1 SGDLS, CDR2 YYNGEE. The CDR3 reads CASSESPPGEQYF. In DNA, the CDR3 is TGTGCCAGCAGCGAATCCCCGCCCGGTGAGCAGTACTTC.

This chain connects TRBV27 to TRBJ2-7; D may be TRBD1 or TRBD2 (5 bases each). CDR3 length equals 14 residues. Trimming removed 4 bases at V and 3 bases at J, with 13 bases between. CDR1 is MNHEY, CDR2 SMNVEV, per germline (reference sequence). The CDR3 DNA is TGTGCCAGCAGTTCCCCGGGGCCAGACTACGAGCAGTACTTC. Translation gives CASSSPGPDYEQYF.

V usage is TRBV19 and J usage is TRBJ2-1; D is unclear. Trimming removed 3 bases from V and 2 bases from J, with 11 bases in between. The CDR3 runs 15 residues. CDR1 LNHDA and CDR2 SQIVND come from the germline V gene (reference sequence). The CDR3 bases are TGTGCCAGTAGTATTAAAGGGTCCCCCTACAATGAGCAGTTCTTC. It translates to CASSIKGSPYNEQFF.

The chain joins TRBV4-2 to TRBJ2-1; the D is unclear. Trimming removed 2 bases from V and 8 bases from J, with 19 bases in between. The CDR3 runs 16 residues. Germline V gives CDR1 LGHNA, CDR2 YNFKEQ. The CDR3 DNA follows: TGTGCCAGCAGCCAATCCGGGCCCCCGCGTGACTATGAGCAGTTCTTC. The encoded protein is CASSQSGPPRDYEQFF.

The chain recombines TRBV7-6 with TRBJ2-1; TRBD1 is a possible D gene (6 bases). Trimming stripped 5 bases from V and 6 bases from J, with 17 bases between. From germline, CDR1 is SGHVS and CDR2 FNYEAQ. The CDR3 consists of 15 residues. The CDR3 loop is CASSIGGFHRNEQFF. The CDR3 nucleotides read TGTGCCAGCAGCATTGGGGGCTTCCACCGCAATGAGCAGTTCTTC.

This clone was observed once. CDR3 sequence (DNA): TGCGCCAGCAGCCAAGATTTTTTGCGGGAGGGATACGAGCAGTACTTC. As protein: CASSQDFLREGYEQYF. J is TRBJ2-7 and V is TRBV4-3, with 9 positions matching TRBD2. In germline, CDR1 is LGHNA, CDR2 YSLEER. This CDR3 contains 16 residues. V was pared by 0 bases and J by 4 bases, with 7 bases of the junction left unmatched.

The chain is built from TRBV14 and TRBJ2-7; no clear D gene. Trimming pared 0 bases from V and 2 bases from J, leaving 11 bases between. This CDR3 contains 15 residues. Germline V lookup: CDR1 SGHDN, CDR2 FVKESK. The CDR3 DNA is TGTGCCAGCAGCCAAGACTACGGGCCTACCTACGAGCAGTACTTC. It yields the protein CASSQDYGPTYEQYF.

The rearrangement joins TRBV28 to TRBJ1-3; 9 nucleotides align to TRBD1. This CDR3 comprises 17 residues. Germline CDR1 MDHEN, CDR2 SYDVKM. V shed 9 bases, J shed 0 bases, and the junction held 12 bases outside the gene matches. The CDR3 sequence: CASKPGQGDNSGNTIYF. For the CDR3, the DNA is TGTGCCAGTAAACCGGGACAGGGAGATAACTCTGGAAACACCATATATTTT.

The chain carries TRBV27 and TRBJ2-7, with 7 bases lining up with TRBD2. The length of the CDR3 is 17 residues. Germline assignment: CDR1 MNHEY and CDR2 SMNVEV (reference sequence). V lost 3 bases and J lost 6; bases outside the gene matches: 17. The CDR3 nucleotides read TGTGCCAGCAGTTTGCTAGCGGCCACAGTTCCCTCTTCCGAGCAGTACTTC. Translation gives CASSLLAATVPSSEQYF.

The gene calls are TRBV10-2 and TRBJ2-1; a possible D gene is TRBD1 (6 bases). Trimming shortened V by 8 bases and J by 9 bases, and 20 bases separated the two germline ends. Germline V gene data show CDR1 as WSHSY and CDR2 as SAAADI. The CDR3 length is 14 residues. CDR3 sequence: CASWVGAGAVEQFF. CDR3 nucleotides: TGCGCCAGCTGGGTGGGGGCCGGGGCCGTTGAGCAGTTCTTC.

This chain connects TRBV28 to TRBJ2-2, with D hard to call. The CDR3 has 15 amino acids. V dropped 0 bases and J dropped 0 bases, with 5 bases sitting between them. Germline V gene data show CDR1 as MDHEN and CDR2 as SYDVKM. The CDR3 sequence is CASSLWSANTGELFF. CDR3 DNA sequence: TGTGCCAGCAGTTTATGGTCCGCGAACACCGGGGAGCTGTTTTTT.

The rearrangement links TRBV10-3 to TRBJ1-5; possibly TRBD1 for D (6 bases). V was pared by 2 bases and J by 1 base, with 12 bases between. This CDR3 contains 16 residues. Germline CDR1 ENHRY, CDR2 SYGVKD. CDR3 sequence (DNA): TGTGCCATCAGTGAGAGTGGACAGATGAGCAATCAGCCCCAGCATTTT. Translating gives CAISESGQMSNQPQHF.

This chain joins TRBV5-1 and TRBJ2-3; the D gene is possibly TRBD2 (6 bases). This CDR3 region has 15 residues. V lost 4 bases and J 7 bases, leaving 19 bases between the germline ends. The germline gives CDR1 SGHRS, CDR2 YFSETQ. The CDR3 DNA is TGCGCCAGCAGCGCGGGGCCCGGGAGTGCGAATACGCAGTATTTT. It is translated as CASSAGPGSANTQYF.

The J gene is TRBJ2-1, the V gene TRBV28; 10 positions agree with TRBD1. The CDR3 covers 14 residues. Losses at the gene ends were 5 bases for V and 8 bases for J; bases not matched to a gene: 6. Looked up from germline, CDR1 is MDHEN and CDR2 is SYDVKM. CDR3 DNA: TGTGCCAGCAGTCCCGGGACAGGGGCGGATGAGCAGTTCTTC. Its protein product is CASSPGTGADEQFF.

This clone was seen a single time. This chain links TRBV28 with TRBJ1-2; 7 bases are shared with TRBD1. CDR1 and CDR2 from the germline V gene are MDHEN and SYDVKM. The CDR3 length is 19 residues. The V segment lost 6 bases and the J segment 4 bases; nucleotides outside the gene matches: 23. CDR3 loop: CASSTPGVEGQGGSYGYTF. As DNA, the CDR3 is TGTGCCAGCAGCACTCCGGGAGTAGAGGGCCAGGGGGGTTCCTATGGCTACACCTTC.

The gene calls are TRBV30 and TRBJ2-7; TRBD2 aligns across 14 bases. With V trimmed by 7 bases and J by 1 base, 9 bases remained unmatched. CDR3 length equals 16 residues. Germline CDR1 GTSNPN, CDR2 SVGIG (reference sequence). The CDR3 spells CALRTSGRSWSYEQYF. The CDR3 nucleotides are TGTGCCTTACGGACTAGCGGGAGGTCGTGGTCCTACGAGCAGTACTTC.

The chain couples TRBV5-1 to TRBJ2-7, with 7 nucleotides matching TRBD1. There are 15 residues in the CDR3. The V and J ends lost 4 bases and 3 bases, in that order; junction bases with no gene match: 10. CDR1 and CDR2 from the germline V gene are SGHRS and YFSETQ. The CDR3 nucleotides read TGCGCCAGCAGCCAAGGACAGGTTAACAACTACGAGCAGTACTTC. Translated, it gives CASSQGQVNNYEQYF. The full variable domain, in which reference TRBV5-1 and TRBJ2-7 provide the parts outside the CDR3, is KAGVTQTPRYLIKTRGQQVTLSCSPISGHRSVSWYQQTPGQGLQFLFEYFSETQRNKGNFPGRFSGRQFSNSRSEMNVSTLELGDSALYLCASSQGQVNNYEQYFGPGTRLTVT.

The V and J genes are TRBV6-6 and TRBJ2-4; TRBD1 aligns across 7 bases. The CDR3 runs 14 residues. The germline V gene encodes CDR1 MNHNY and CDR2 SVGAGI (reference sequence). After removal of 4 bases from V and 6 bases from J, the junction contained 6 bases not matched to a gene. This CDR3 reads CASSFPGQRNIQYF. The CDR3 coding sequence is TGTGCCAGCAGTTTTCCGGGACAGAGAAACATTCAGTACTTC.

A word on this clone: Other DNA sequences in this specimen translate into the identical CDR3. This sequence joins TRBV19 and TRBJ1-2; 7 positions agree with TRBD1. With V trimmed by 5 bases and J by 2 bases, 2 bases remained unmatched. This CDR3 is built from 13 residues. CDR1 is LNHDA, CDR2 SQIVND, per germline (reference sequence). CDR3 in amino acids: CASSPGQNYGYTF. CDR3 DNA: TGTGCCAGTAGTCCGGGACAGAACTATGGCTACACCTTC.

J is TRBJ1-1 and V is TRBV5-1; TRBD1 is a possible D gene (5 bases). Germline loops: CDR1 SGHRS, CDR2 YFSETQ. The V end lost 0 bases, the J end lost 4 bases, and 16 bases lay between the germline ends. The CDR3 has 16 residues. Here the CDR3 reads CASSLAPGGGGTEAFF. In nucleotides, the CDR3 is TGCGCCAGCAGCTTGGCCCCCGGGGGGGGAGGCACTGAAGCTTTCTTT.

The count of this clone is one. The J gene is TRBJ2-7, the V gene TRBV19; 13 positions agree with TRBD2. The CDR3 length is 18 residues. CDR1 and CDR2 from the germline V gene are LNHDA and SQIVND (reference sequence). V lost 1 base and J lost 2; bases outside the gene matches: 8. The chain's CDR3 is CASSIVSPGLAGTYEQYF. CDR3 bases: TGTGCCAGTAGTATAGTGTCCCCGGGACTAGCGGGGACCTACGAGCAGTACTTC.

In the case of this clone: Within the sample, other DNA sequences also encode this same CDR3. This chain connects TRBV27 to TRBJ1-1; D is undetermined. This CDR3 comprises 11 residues. The germline V gene encodes CDR1 MNHEY and CDR2 SMNVEV (reference sequence). Trimming removed 2 bases at V and 6 bases at J, with 4 bases between. This chain's CDR3 is CASSLGSEAFF. CDR3 sequence (DNA): TGTGCCAGCAGTTTAGGGTCTGAAGCTTTCTTT.

The V call is TRBV2, the J call TRBJ2-7; possible D gene TRBD1, 5 bases. CDR3 length equals 13 residues. The V end lost 4 bases, the J end lost 1 base, and 8 bases lay between the germline ends. Per the germline V gene, CDR1 is SNHLY and CDR2 is FYNNEI. The CDR3 sequence is CASSASGSYEQYF. CDR3 coding DNA: TGTGCCAGCAGTGCCTCAGGGTCCTACGAGCAGTACTTC.

This chain connects TRBV2 to TRBJ2-1, with a weak D call TRBD2 (6 bases). V was trimmed by 6 bases and J by 8 bases, leaving 20 bases between them. Germline V lookup: CDR1 SNHLY, CDR2 FYNNEI. The CDR3 runs 15 residues. CDR3 region: CASRLIGTQSDEQFF. CDR3 nucleotides: TGTGCCAGCAGGCTAATCGGGACTCAATCCGATGAGCAGTTCTTC.

This chain joins TRBV6-6 and TRBJ2-5; 7 bases match TRBD2. This CDR3 comprises 15 residues. Germline CDR1 is MNHNY and CDR2 is SVGAGI (reference sequence). V trimming: 2 bases; J trimming: 3 bases; junction bases outside the gene matches: 6. This CDR3 is CASSYQWLAEETQYF. CDR3 bases: TGTGCCAGCAGTTACCAGTGGCTAGCGGAAGAGACCCAGTACTTC.

This chain uses TRBV7-3 with TRBJ1-1, with 10 bases fitting TRBD1. The CDR3 loop spans 15 amino acids. Germline CDR1 is SGHTA and CDR2 is FQGTGA. V gave up 2 bases and J gave up 4 bases; unmatched junction bases: 4. The CDR3 bases are TGTGCCAGCAGCTTAGCCGGGACAGGGGCCACTGAAGCTTTCTTT. It translates to CASSLAGTGATEAFF.

V is TRBV29-1 and J is TRBJ1-2, with D perhaps TRBD1 (5 bases). This CDR3 spans 12 amino acids. Trimming left V 8 bases short and J 4 bases short, with 14 bases between. Germline CDR1 and CDR2: SQVTM and ANQGSEA. The chain's CDR3 is CSLHQGPYGYTF. The DNA for the CDR3 is TGCAGCCTCCACCAGGGACCCTATGGCTACACCTTC.

The J gene is TRBJ2-7, the V gene TRBV27; TRBD2 matches 8 bases. From germline, CDR1 is MNHEY and CDR2 SMNVEV (reference sequence). Trimming removed 5 bases from V and 3 bases from J; junction bases left unmatched: 12. This CDR3 has 16 amino acids. The CDR3 region has the DNA TGTGCCAGCAGTCTAAGCCAGCGGGAGAGGATCTACGAGCAGTACTTC. Protein sequence: CASSLSQRERIYEQYF.